These T cell receptor beta chains were read from a single sample in a study of Ad26.COV2.S vaccination and SARS-CoV-2 variants. TCRdb's copy holds only in-frame clones and misses some; the assay was immunoSEQ multiplex PCR. The table shows more than 300,000 clones, with 85% to 90% occurring only once. The source material was peripheral blood, sampled in a trial of Ad26.COV2.S vaccine versus placebo. These receptors all stem from a person aged 18-60 years who received the Ad26.COV2.S COVID-19 vaccine or a placebo. Both conserved end residues are part of each CDR3. A D gene is named only where the DNA matches it firmly. The listing skips clone size in some rows; elsewhere it reads once, few, many or a size class.

j_call,v_call,clone_size,d_call,cdr3_aa,cdr3_nt
TRBJ2-5,TRBV3-1/TRBV3-2,NA,NA,CASSIGHPQETQYF,TGTGCCAGCAGCATCGGACACCCCCAAGAGACCCAGTACTTC
TRBJ1-1,TRBV6-2/TRBV6-3,NA,NA,CASSRGANTEAFF,TGTGCCAGCAGCCGTGGGGCGAACACTGAAGCTTTCTTT
TRBJ1-5,TRBV2,NA,NA,CASSKQGSNQPQHF,TGTGCCAGCAGCAAACAGGGTAGCAATCAGCCCCAGCATTTT
TRBJ2-7,TRBV7-3,NA,NA,CASSPAVGYEQYF,TGTGCCAGCAGCCCCGCTGTAGGCTACGAGCAGTACTTC
TRBJ1-2,TRBV18,NA,NA,CASSLSRAGTPIPF,TGTGCCAGCTCACTATCTCGGGCCGGGACACCAATACCCTTC
TRBJ1-5,TRBV5-1,NA,NA,CASSLSEPSDQPQHF,TGCGCCAGCAGCTTATCAGAGCCGTCGGATCAGCCCCAGCATTTT
TRBJ1-2,TRBV24-1,once,NA,CATSDGSGMLEGYTF,TGTGCCACCAGTGATGGGTCAGGCATGCTGGAGGGCTACACCTTC
TRBJ1-1,TRBV5-4,NA,NA,CASSLAGRGDVEAFF,TGTGCCAGCAGCTTGGCCGGTCGAGGGGACGTTGAAGCTTTCTTT
TRBJ2-3,TRBV6-5,NA,NA,CASSQHREITDTQYF,TGTGCCAGCAGTCAGCACAGGGAAATCACAGATACGCAGTATTTT
TRBJ1-1,TRBV18,few,NA,CASSQVEGYTEAFF,TGTGCCAGCTCACAAGTCGAGGGATACACTGAAGCTTTCTTT
TRBJ1-5,TRBV4-1,few,NA,CASSQDGQTDQPQHF,TGCGCCAGCAGCCAAGACGGGCAAACGGATCAGCCCCAGCATTTT
TRBJ2-5,TRBV9,NA,TRBD2,CASSEGTGGGKETQYF,TGTGCCAGCAGCGAGGGGACCGGCGGGGGGAAAGAGACCCAGTACTTC
TRBJ1-1,TRBV20-1,NA,NA,CSARDAGEAFF,TGCAGTGCTAGAGATGCAGGTGAAGCTTTCTTT
TRBJ1-2,TRBV30,NA,NA,CAWKTRGVNYGYTF,TGTGCCTGGAAAACGAGGGGAGTCAACTATGGCTACACCTTC
TRBJ2-3,TRBV13,NA,NA,CASSLDGRSTDTQYF,TGTGCCAGCAGCTTAGATGGCCGAAGCACAGATACGCAGTATTTT
TRBJ2-5,TRBV15,NA,TRBD2,CATSTGLAGRKTQYF,TGTGCCACCAGCACGGGACTAGCGGGGAGAAAGACCCAGTACTTC
TRBJ2-2,TRBV5-1,NA,NA,CASTERNTGELFF,TGCGCCAGCACCGAGCGGAACACCGGGGAGCTGTTTTTT
TRBJ2-2,TRBV30,NA,NA,CAWSGVAGGELFF,TGTGCCTGGAGTGGTGTAGCCGGCGGGGAGCTGTTTTTT
TRBJ2-3,TRBV6-4,NA,NA,CASSPISGAGTDTQYF,TGTGCCAGCTCCCCCATATCGGGGGCAGGAACAGATACGCAGTATTTT
TRBJ2-5,TRBV19,NA,TRBD2,CASSQGLAGQETQYF,TGTGCCAGTAGTCAAGGACTAGCGGGTCAAGAGACCCAGTACTTC
TRBJ1-2,TRBV20-1,NA,NA,CRVIRAEGYTF,TGCAGAGTTATAAGGGCGGAAGGCTACACCTTC
TRBJ2-5,TRBV2,NA,NA,CASRGFRTVETQYF,TGTGCCAGCAGGGGGTTTAGAACTGTCGAGACCCAGTACTTC
TRBJ1-3,TRBV11-2,NA,TRBD1,CASNRGQGGGNTIYF,TGTGCCAGCAACCGGGGACAGGGAGGAGGAAACACCATATATTTT
TRBJ2-5,TRBV14,NA,TRBD2,CASSHLLAGQETQYF,TGTGCCAGCAGCCACTTACTAGCGGGCCAAGAGACCCAGTACTTC
TRBJ2-5,TRBV6-5,NA,NA,CASSPGLQETQYF,TGTGCCAGCAGCCCGGGTCTTCAAGAGACCCAGTACTTC
TRBJ1-2,TRBV2,NA,NA,CASSVAGMGPKGYTF,TGTGCCAGCAGTGTTGCAGGGATGGGCCCTAAGGGCTACACCTTC
TRBJ1-2,TRBV7-9,NA,NA,CASSPGGPGNYGYTF,TGTGCCAGCAGCCCCGGGGGACCCGGAAACTATGGCTACACCTTC
TRBJ2-3,TRBV5-1,NA,NA,CASVGGELPDTQYF,TGCGCCAGCGTAGGCGGGGAGCTCCCAGATACGCAGTATTTT
TRBJ1-2,TRBV6-5,NA,NA,CASSQNKRGYGYTF,TGTGCCAGCAGTCAGAACAAGAGGGGGTATGGCTACACCTTC
TRBJ2-1,TRBV19,NA,NA,CASTKGLAYSYNEQFF,TGTGCCAGTACCAAAGGGTTGGCTTACTCCTACAATGAGCAGTTCTTC
TRBJ1-2,TRBV6-5,NA,TRBD1,CASSYRQGVNYGYTF,TGTGCCAGCAGTTACAGACAGGGGGTTAACTATGGCTACACCTTC
TRBJ2-7,TRBV6-6,NA,NA,CASLGSFSYEQYF,TGTGCCAGCTTGGGTTCCTTTTCCTACGAGCAGTACTTC
TRBJ2-4,TRBV6-1,NA,NA,CASSDDNKLAKNIQYF,TGTGCCAGCAGTGACGATAACAAACTAGCCAAAAACATTCAGTACTTC
TRBJ2-7,TRBV3-1/TRBV3-2,NA,NA,CASSQVNYEQYF,TGTGCCAGCAGCCAGGTAAACTACGAGCAGTACTTC
TRBJ1-3,TRBV21-1,NA,NA,CASSNRTGGENTIYF,TGTGCCAGCAGCAACCGGACAGGGGGAGAAAACACCATATATTTT